Below, 22 T cell receptor beta chains from the same sample are listed, as sequenced in a study of T cell changes during pregnancy in multiple sclerosis. Generated by immunoSEQ multiplex PCR, the TCRdb table keeps only in-frame clones and is missing some. The profile shows fewer than 80,000 clones, more than 70% of them singletons. Sequencing used peripheral blood, obtained in the first trimester of pregnancy. The source is a female donor in good health, enrolled as a control in a pregnancy study.

This sequence joins TRBV7-6 and TRBJ2-5; possibly TRBD2 for D (7 bases). V was shortened by 2 bases and J by 5 bases, with 15 bases between the two germline ends. Germline-derived CDR1 and CDR2 are SGHVS and FNYEAQ. The CDR3 is 15 residues long. The CDR3 region has the DNA TGTGCCAGCAGCTTATTCGGGGGGCTAAGGGAGACCCAGTACTTC. Its protein is CASSLFGGLRETQYF.

The V gene is TRBV7-9, the J gene TRBJ2-1, with 8 bases identical to TRBD1. Germline assignment: CDR1 SEHNR and CDR2 FQNEAQ (reference sequence). This CDR3 is 16 amino acids long. V shed 6 bases, J shed 6 bases, and the junction held 13 bases outside the gene matches. The CDR3 loop is CASSYRTGLPRNEQFF. In DNA form, the CDR3 reads TGTGCCAGCAGTTACAGGACAGGGCTCCCCCGCAATGAGCAGTTCTTC.

This chain uses TRBV4-1 with TRBJ1-2; 8 nucleotides match TRBD1. Losses at the gene ends were 6 bases for V and 4 bases for J; bases not matched to a gene: 10. Germline CDR1 is MGHRA and CDR2 is YSYEKL. The CDR3 covers 15 residues. The chain's CDR3 is CASSHPGQVTYGYTF. The CDR3 DNA follows: TGCGCCAGCAGTCACCCGGGACAGGTAACCTATGGCTACACCTTC.

The J gene is TRBJ1-2, the V gene TRBV30; 8 bases match TRBD1. Germline V gene data show CDR1 as GTSNPN and CDR2 as SVGIG (reference sequence). The CDR3 consists of 13 residues. V trimming: 1 base; J trimming: 7 bases; junction bases outside the gene matches: 5. The CDR3 region is CAWSAGGWGGYTF. The DNA of the CDR3 is TGTGCCTGGAGTGCAGGGGGCTGGGGTGGCTACACCTTC. Supplemented by reference TRBV30 and TRBJ1-2, the full variable domain reads SQTIHQWPATLVQPVGSPLSLECTVEGTSNPNLYWYRQAAGRGLQLLFYSVGIGQISSEVPQNLSASRPQDRQFILSSKKLLLSDSGFYLCAWSAGGWGGYTFGSGTRLTVV.

This chain connects TRBV5-1 to TRBJ1-2; D not resolved. Germline V lookup: CDR1 SGHRS, CDR2 YFSETQ. This CDR3 is built from 12 residues. V lost 1 base and J 5 bases, leaving 6 bases between the germline ends. CDR3 bases: TGCGCCAGCAGCTTGTACCAGTATGGCTACACCTTC. This sequence encodes CASSLYQYGYTF.

The gene calls are TRBV18 and TRBJ1-1, with D perhaps matching TRBD1 (6 bases). Looked up from germline, CDR1 is KGHSH and CDR2 is LQKENI. V lost 0 bases and J lost 6, with 17 bases in between. The CDR3 sequence is 16 residues long. CDR3 loop: CASSPPGGGAGAEAFF. CDR3 bases: TGTGCCAGCTCACCACCGGGTGGGGGCGCGGGCGCTGAAGCTTTCTTT.

The chain combines TRBV6-6 with TRBJ1-6, with D perhaps matching TRBD1 (5 bases). This CDR3 spans 14 amino acids. CDR1 MNHNY and CDR2 SVGAGI come from the germline V gene (reference sequence). Trimming removed 5 bases from V and 9 bases from J, with 14 bases in between. CDR3 DNA sequence: TGTGCCAGCAGTCGATTGCAGGGTAGTTCACCCCTCCACTTT. This translates into CASSRLQGSSPLHF.

V is TRBV11-2 and J is TRBJ2-7; TRBD1 matches at 10 bases. Germline V gene lookup returns CDR1 SGHAT and CDR2 FQNNGV. V lost 2 bases, J lost 3 bases, and 7 bases stayed unmatched. The CDR3 extends over 16 amino acids. The CDR3 spells CASSLRPGQGVYEQYF. The CDR3 DNA reads TGTGCCAGCAGCTTACGTCCCGGACAGGGGGTCTACGAGCAGTACTTC.

The chain employs TRBV18 and TRBJ1-1; D is unclear. The V end lost 4 bases, the J end lost 5 bases, and 14 bases lay between the germline ends. CDR3 size: 14 residues. CDR1 and CDR2 from the germline V gene are KGHSH and LQKENI. The CDR3 here is CASSRVRGWTEAFF. The CDR3 DNA reads as TGTGCCAGCTCACGAGTCAGAGGGTGGACTGAAGCTTTCTTT.

This clone has just a few counts. CDR3 sequence reads: CASTLGPNTEAFF. DNA for the CDR3: TGTGCCAGCACCCTTGGCCCCAACACTGAAGCTTTCTTT. The V call is TRBV6-6, the J call TRBJ1-1, with unresolved D. Germline V gene lookup returns CDR1 MNHNY and CDR2 SVGAGI (reference sequence). The CDR3 spans 13 residues. V gave up 7 bases and J gave up 2 bases, with 11 bases separating them.

The rearrangement links TRBV6-1 to TRBJ2-7, with 9 bases lining up with TRBD1. The V segment lost 4 bases and the J segment 6 bases; nucleotides outside the gene matches: 13. The CDR3 loop spans 16 amino acids. Looked up from germline, CDR1 is MNHNS and CDR2 is SASEGT. CDR3 coding DNA: TGTGCCAGCAGTGTACGGGACAGGGCGTTCGACAGCGAGCAGTACTTC. This gives the protein CASSVRDRAFDSEQYF.

V gene TRBV6-1 combines with J gene TRBJ1-2; D call uncertain. The CDR3 totals 13 residues. CDR1 MNHNS and CDR2 SASEGT come from the germline V gene. The ends were cut back, 4 bases at V and 0 bases at J, with 6 bases in the middle. The DNA of the CDR3 is TGTGCCAGCAGTGCCGGAGCTAACTATGGCTACACCTTC. It translates to CASSAGANYGYTF.

J is TRBJ2-7 and V is TRBV6-1; the D gene is possibly TRBD1 (5 bases). The CDR3 has 14 amino acids. Trimming removed 7 bases from V and 1 base from J, with 14 bases in between. Germline CDR1 is MNHNS and CDR2 is SASEGT. CDR3: CASTRQLSSYEQYF. CDR3 DNA: TGTGCCAGCACTCGACAGCTATCTTCCTACGAGCAGTACTTC.

The chain couples TRBV25-1 to TRBJ1-4; TRBD1 matches 7 bases. The J segment lost 3 bases and the V segment lost 2 bases, leaving 12 bases of the junction unmatched. Germline loops: CDR1 MGHDK, CDR2 SYGVNS. This CDR3 has 18 amino acids. Written as DNA, the CDR3 is TGTGCCAGCAGTGAAGTTGGTCGGGGGACAGAGTCTAATGAAAAACTGTTTTTT. This codes for CASSEVGRGTESNEKLFF.

The V gene is TRBV13, the J gene TRBJ2-7; 7 bases fit TRBD1. V shed 5 bases, J shed 7 bases, and the junction held 5 bases outside the gene matches. Germline V gene sequence: CDR1 PRHDT, CDR2 FYEKMQ (reference sequence). CDR3 size: 12 residues. For the CDR3, the DNA is TGTGCCAGCAGCCCCACAGGGGAAGAGCAGTACTTC. Translation: CASSPTGEEQYF.

The V and J genes are TRBV28 and TRBJ2-1, with D maybe TRBD1 (6 bases). CDR1 is MDHEN and CDR2 is SYDVKM in the germline V gene. V was pared by 1 base and J by 12 bases, with 13 bases between. The CDR3 spans 13 residues. The CDR3 spells CASSLFGGPGQFF. The CDR3 nucleotides read TGTGCCAGCAGTTTATTTGGGGGCCCTGGGCAGTTCTTC.

The chain links TRBV5-1 to TRBJ2-7; 9 bases line up with TRBD1. In germline, CDR1 is SGHRS, CDR2 YFSETQ. The CDR3 extends over 14 amino acids. The V segment lost 4 bases and the J segment 2 bases; nucleotides outside the gene matches: 4. CDR3 amino acids: CASSRGQGTYEQYF. The CDR3 DNA reads TGCGCCAGCAGCCGGGGACAGGGAACCTACGAGCAGTACTTC.

The chain couples TRBV7-6 to TRBJ2-5; TRBD2 matches at 13 bases. Per germline, CDR1 SGHVS and CDR2 FNYEAQ. J was trimmed by 3 bases and V by 3 bases; bases with no gene match: 4. The CDR3 runs 16 residues. Here the CDR3 reads CASSFTSGGAEETQYF. CDR3 nucleotides: TGTGCCAGCAGCTTTACTAGCGGGGGGGCAGAAGAGACCCAGTACTTC. Full variable domain (missing parts from reference TRBV7-6 and TRBJ2-5): GAGVSQSPRYKVTKRGQDVALRCDPISGHVSLYWYRQALGQGPEFLTYFNYEAQQDKSGLPNDRFSAERPEGSISTLTIQRTEQRDSAMYRCASSFTSGGAEETQYFGPGTRLLVL.

This sequence joins TRBV7-2 and TRBJ1-5; 8 bases are a match to TRBD1. The CDR3 covers 13 residues. The V gene end was trimmed by 7 bases and the J gene end by 7 bases; junction bases not matched to a gene: 6. CDR1 SGHTA and CDR2 FQGNSA come from the germline V gene. CDR3 region: CASTPDRGQPQHF. In DNA, the CDR3 is TGTGCCAGCACCCCAGACAGGGGCCAGCCCCAGCATTTT.

The chain is built from TRBV14 and TRBJ1-3; D perhaps matches TRBD1 (6 bases). Germline CDR1 reads SGHDN; CDR2 reads FVKESK. V lost 4 bases to trimming and J lost 0 bases, with 28 bases between them. There are 21 residues in the CDR3. CDR3 DNA: TGTGCCAGCAGCCCCTTCGGGGGGGCTCTCCTTACGGCAAACTCTGGAAACACCATATATTTT. Its protein product is CASSPFGGALLTANSGNTIYF. Full variable domain (outside the CDR3, taken from reference TRBV14 and TRBJ1-3): EAGVTQFPSHSVIEKGQTVTLRCDPISGHDNLYWYRRVMGKEIKFLLHFVKESKQDESGMPNNRFLAERTGGTYSTLKVQPAELEDSGVYFCASSPFGGALLTANSGNTIYFGEGSWLTVV.

The genes are TRBV4-3 and TRBJ2-2; maybe TRBD1 (5 bases). Per the germline V gene, CDR1 is LGHNA and CDR2 is YSLEER. The CDR3 is 15 residues long. Trimming took 0 bases from V and 4 from J, leaving 9 bases between them. CDR3 in amino acids: CASSQDLRGTGELFF. CDR3 sequence (DNA): TGCGCCAGCAGCCAAGATTTAAGGGGCACCGGGGAGCTGTTTTTT.

This chain uses TRBV18 with TRBJ1-5; maybe TRBD1 (5 bases). Per germline, CDR1 KGHSH and CDR2 LQKENI. The V end was cut by 2 bases, the J end by 6 bases, with 17 bases between. This CDR3 comprises 16 residues. CDR3 in amino acids: CASSPWNRYGIQPQHF. CDR3 coding DNA: TGTGCCAGCTCACCATGGAACAGGTATGGAATTCAGCCCCAGCATTTT.